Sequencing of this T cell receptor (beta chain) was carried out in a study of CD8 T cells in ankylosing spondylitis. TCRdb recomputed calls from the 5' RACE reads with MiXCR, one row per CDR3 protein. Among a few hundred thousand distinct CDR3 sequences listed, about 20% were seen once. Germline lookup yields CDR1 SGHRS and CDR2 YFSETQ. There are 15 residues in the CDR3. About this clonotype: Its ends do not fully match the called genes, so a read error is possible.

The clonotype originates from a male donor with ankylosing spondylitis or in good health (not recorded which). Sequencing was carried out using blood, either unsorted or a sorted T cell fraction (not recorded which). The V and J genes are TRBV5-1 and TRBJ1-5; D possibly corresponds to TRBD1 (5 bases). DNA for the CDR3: TGCGCCAGCAGGTTGGGGGTAGGCCCCAATCAGCCCCAGCATTTT. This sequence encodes CASRLGVGPNQPQHF.